A single count supports the clone carrying this T cell receptor (beta chain). These data are taken from a study of blood T cell repertoires in COVID-19. About the study: Researchers got acute and convalescent COVID-19 samples from the United States, Italy and Spain. Sample material is recorded as cDNA or gDNA derived from T cells, B-cell-depleted T cells, or PBMCs.

As processed by the authors: Amplification of reference gene primers provided the estimated nucleated cell counts. Produced via immunoSEQ multiplex PCR; TCRdb's table is partial and in-frame only. The DNA gave D and trimming, while V, J and clone size come from that table. In the table there are 130,000 or so clones, roughly 82% of which are singletons. This receptor was identified in a human donor in a cohort sampled during active COVID-19. Material: peripheral blood.

This CDR3 is CASSVRQDDGYTF. The DNA of the CDR3 is TGTGCCAGCAGCGTCAGACAGGATGATGGCTACACCTTC. The genes are TRBV9 and TRBJ1-2; perhaps TRBD1 as D (6 bases). V shed 2 bases and J shed 6 bases, with 11 bases lying between them. The length of the CDR3 is 13 residues. The germline CDR1 and CDR2 sequences are SGDLS and YYNGEE.